This record looks at one T cell receptor (beta chain) sequence and its context. Its antigen is unknown. V was clipped by 5 bases and J by 0 bases; unmatched bases: 4. CDR3 length: 15 amino acids. The V gene's germline CDR1 is SGHTA and CDR2 FQGNSA. This sample stems from a study of T cells in Graves' hyperthyroidism and ophthalmopathy. Hyperthyroidism in the patients, aged 18 to 65, was newly diagnosed and under 2 months in duration. Lactation, pregnancy, other autoimmune disease or uncontrolled infection led to exclusion of patients. Blood was sampled at initial diagnosis of hyperthyroidism, prior to onset of any ophthalmopathy symptoms. Study-level points and caveats: The model forecast ophthalmopathy, anticipating it by a median around 6.9 months before onset.

Amplified TCR beta CDR3 regions came from RNA transcripts. A first-round RT-PCR of the TCR CDR3 used the HTBI primer set. One entry per CDR3 protein results from TCRdb running MiXCR on the multiplex PCR reads. The sample has about 300,000 distinct CDR3 sequences, around 25% seen once; the top ten hold approximately 25%. This chain connects TRBV7-2 to TRBJ1-5; 7 nucleotides agree with TRBD1. What was sequenced was blood. The clonotype was recovered from a middle-aged man with Graves' hyperthyroidism that later progressed to Graves' ophthalmopathy. CDR3 amino acids: CASSPWDSSNQPQHF. The CDR3 DNA reads as TGTGCCAGCAGCCCCTGGGACAGTAGCAATCAGCCCCAGCATTTT.